These T cell receptor beta chains were read from a single sample in a study of shared clonotypes between healthy human individuals. Here immunoSEQ multiplex PCR was the method, and the copy in TCRdb shows in-frame clones only, minus some. The data show roughly 2.2 million clones, more than 85% seen once. The sequencing input was naive CD4+ T cells from PBMCs. The receptors come from a man between 18 and 35 years old in good health. Some clones in this sample may be carry-over from other donors' samples. CDR3s include the opening cysteine and the closing phenylalanine or tryptophan. Each record gives: V gene, D gene, clone size, J gene, CDR3 protein, CDR3 DNA. A D gene is named only where the DNA matches it firmly. For some rows the clone size is stated as once, few or many, or as a class when expanded; others skip it.

>TRBV7-8|-|-|TRBJ2-3
CASSPFGGGTDTQYF
TGTGCCAGCAGCCCCTTCGGGGGTGGCACAGATACGCAGTATTTT
>TRBV28|TRBD1|-|TRBJ1-5
CASQGARSYQPQHF
TGTGCCAGTCAGGGGGCTAGGAGTTATCAGCCCCAGCATTTT
>TRBV28|TRBD1|-|TRBJ2-1
CASSLYLGQGVYEQFF
TGTGCCAGCAGTTTATATTTGGGACAGGGGGTTTATGAGCAGTTCTTC
>TRBV4-2|TRBD1|-|TRBJ1-2
CASSQDGTGRAGGYTF
TGTGCCAGCAGCCAAGATGGGACAGGGAGAGCGGGTGGCTACACCTTC
>TRBV4-2|-|-|TRBJ1-1
CASSQGTVKNTEAFF
TGTGCCAGCAGCCAAGGGACGGTCAAGAACACTGAAGCTTTCTTT
>TRBV28|TRBD1|few|TRBJ1-5
CASTPTGVGNQPQHF
TGTGCCAGCACCCCGACAGGGGTGGGCAATCAGCCCCAGCATTTT
>TRBV7-2|TRBD1|once|TRBJ1-2
CASSLKNRWTGGEYGYTF
TGTGCCAGCAGCTTAAAAAATCGATGGACAGGGGGTGAGTATGGCTACACCTTC
>TRBV5-1|-|-|TRBJ1-4
CASQPGQLPDEKLFF
TGCGCCAGCCAACCGGGCCAACTCCCGGACGAAAAACTGTTTTTT
>TRBV6-1|-|-|TRBJ1-4
CASSGVRTATNEKLFF
TGTGCCAGCAGTGGCGTCAGGACTGCAACTAATGAAAAACTGTTTTTT
>TRBV28|-|few|TRBJ1-1
CAIGGLLGAFF
TGTGCCATAGGGGGACTCCTAGGGGCTTTCTTT